The following is a TCR beta chain sequence with its context. The antigen remains undetermined. Here immunoSEQ multiplex PCR was the method, and the copy in TCRdb shows in-frame clones only, minus some. The sample has 55,000 to 75,000 clones, about 92% seen once; the top ten hold more than 6.5%. This specimen belongs to a study of PD-1 blockade in classical Hodgkin lymphoma. Every patient was affected by relapse after autologous stem cell transplantation, while exposure to brentuximab vedotin was not uniform. The study, taken as a whole, reports: Patients were excluded if nivolumab began under 1 year after ASCT (the autologous transplant). TCR diversity in CD4+, not CD8+, cells rose significantly by C4D1.

The CDR3 totals 17 residues. With V trimmed by 3 bases and J by 6 bases, 15 bases remained unmatched. From germline, CDR1 is MGHDK and CDR2 SYGVNS. The gene calls are TRBV25-1 and TRBJ2-3; 7 bases agree with TRBD2. This sequence originates from a human donor with classical Hodgkin lymphoma. The sequencing used peripheral blood mononuclear cells (PBMCs), collected at baseline. The CDR3 protein is CASSDPERGQGADTQYF. CDR3 nucleotide sequence: TGTGCCAGCAGTGATCCTGAGCGGGGCCAAGGTGCGGATACGCAGTATTTT. Together with reference TRBV25-1 and TRBJ2-3, the CDR3 gives the full variable domain: EADIYQTPRYLVIGTGKKITLECSQTMGHDKMYWYQQDPGMELHLIHYSYGVNSTEKGDLSSESTVSRIRTEHFPLTLESARPSHTSQYLCASSDPERGQGADTQYFGPGTRLTVL.